Listed below are T cell receptor beta chains from one sample, sequenced in a study of cytomegalovirus exposure and HLA in healthy donors. Repertoires were generated with immunoSEQ multiplex PCR, while TCRdb's copy carries only in-frame clones and drops some. The listing records 100,000 to 150,000 clones. The sample consisted of PBMCs. The receptors were sampled from a middle-aged man in good health and CMV-seronegative. Both conserved end residues are trimmed from each CDR3. The D gene is left open where the match is weak.

J | V | D | CDR3
TRBJ2-1 | TRBV19 | - | ASSIDSGTWANEQF
TRBJ2-2 | TRBV11-2 | - | ASSFGFPSNTGELF
TRBJ2-7 | TRBV28 | - | ASSLGQRHYEQY
TRBJ1-2 | TRBV4-2 | TRBD1 | ASSPETGGRYGYT
TRBJ2-1 | TRBV10-3 | TRBD2 | AISEFTGGRNEQF
TRBJ2-5 | TRBV10-3 | TRBD2 | ATGTTFGETQY
TRBJ1-1 | TRBV11-3 | - | ASSFGGDTEAF
TRBJ2-7 | TRBV4-2 | - | ASSPGAGQY
TRBJ2-7 | TRBV4-1 | - | ASSQVPTAGPYEQY
TRBJ1-2 | TRBV5-1 | - | ASSLNPGSNYGYT
TRBJ2-4 | TRBV4-1 | TRBD1 | ASSQPRQGIAKNIQY
TRBJ2-7 | TRBV5-5 | TRBD2 | ASRFDSAGDEQY
TRBJ2-3 | TRBV10-3 | - | AISEFFQGNWTDTQY
TRBJ1-2 | TRBV4-1 | - | ASSQDPGGNYGYT
TRBJ2-7 | TRBV27 | TRBD1 | ASRRQGGYEQY
TRBJ2-3 | TRBV6-1 | TRBD1 | ASNRGSTDTQY
TRBJ2-7 | TRBV5-4 | - | ASSFVGSRNEQY
TRBJ2-3 | TRBV9 | TRBD2 | ASSALLAGDTDTQY
TRBJ1-2 | TRBV5-1 | TRBD1 | ASSLAPQGANYGYT
TRBJ2-5 | TRBV19 | TRBD1 | ASRKQGVETQY
TRBJ2-7 | TRBV5-4 | TRBD1 | ASSLQGADEQY
TRBJ2-3 | TRBV5-4 | TRBD2 | ASSSAAGSTDTQY
TRBJ2-3 | TRBV7-9 | TRBD2 | ASSSTAGGTWY
TRBJ1-4 | TRBV28 | - | ASSQQQRNEKLF
TRBJ2-3 | TRBV15 | - | ATKPQRATDTQY
TRBJ2-1 | TRBV7-6 | TRBD2 | ASSSSGIYNEQF
TRBJ1-2 | TRBV20-1 | - | SAADSYGYT
TRBJ1-5 | TRBV6-6 | TRBD1 | ASRPQGDNQPQH
TRBJ1-1 | TRBV7-9 | TRBD1 | ASSLDRGLTDTEAF
TRBJ1-5 | TRBV28 | - | ASFRESGQPQH
TRBJ1-1 | TRBV5-5 | - | ASSLEGGYTEAF
TRBJ1-1 | TRBV13 | - | ASSPRGRANTEAF
TRBJ2-1 | TRBV4-1 | TRBD2 | ASSQEGGSGRYASYNEQF
TRBJ2-7 | TRBV5-8 | - | ASSLGTGSSYEQY
TRBJ1-3 | TRBV4-1 | - | ASSQELGGGNTIY
TRBJ1-2 | TRBV7-9 | TRBD1 | ASTQGADYGYT
TRBJ2-5 | TRBV10-3 | - | AISESGRLWETQY
TRBJ1-1 | TRBV7-9 | - | ASSYGSSEAF
TRBJ2-3 | TRBV19 | - | ASSSLKRAITDTQY
TRBJ2-3 | TRBV25-1 | - | ASSERGLTDPSTDTQY
TRBJ1-1 | TRBV11-1 | - | ASSFTGIKTEAF
TRBJ2-7 | TRBV11-2 | TRBD2 | ASSPTSGTVYEQY
TRBJ1-1 | TRBV6-6 | - | ASSLQGLEAF
TRBJ1-1 | TRBV11-2 | TRBD1 | ASSWTGDGDTEAF
TRBJ2-7 | TRBV4-2 | TRBD1 | ASSQPGGSSYEQY
TRBJ1-5 | TRBV27 | - | ASSLFRDNNQPQH
TRBJ2-3 | TRBV21-1 | - | ASSSGLAGGTDTQY
TRBJ1-1 | TRBV6-4 | - | ASSDSVAANTEAF
TRBJ2-2 | TRBV5-1 | - | ASSLIRGGTGELF
TRBJ2-1 | TRBV19 | TRBD2 | ASSLLAGGAYEQF
TRBJ1-4 | TRBV6-5 | - | ASTTTNEKLF
TRBJ1-4 | TRBV11-3 | - | ASSLGGSNEKLF
TRBJ2-2 | TRBV5-6 | TRBD2 | ASRGTSGTLSTGELF
TRBJ2-2 | TRBV5-1 | - | ASSQNTGELF
TRBJ2-5 | TRBV25-1 | TRBD2 | ASGGVAGGAETQY
- | TRBV2 | TRBD1 | ASSEARPGTGWYEQY
TRBJ1-3 | TRBV5-4 | - | ASSLRGSGNTIY
TRBJ2-5 | TRBV4-1 | - | ASSRVTGALVRSMETQY